The 18 T cell receptor beta chains given below trace back to one sample, sequenced in a study of early stage breast cancer tumors (dated by TCRdb to the late 2010s). The library was made by the immunoSEQ multiplex PCR assay. TCRdb carries this immuneACCESS record with in-frame sequences only. Its versions omit some clonotypes, under half of them owing to an unresolved V gene in the studies checked, with the rest unexplained. The sample table contains 45,000 to 60,000 clones; only one count was recorded for roughly 80% of them. Approximately 1.5% of the sample comes from the top ten. Sequenced: blood. These receptors were taken from a person aged 50 to 59 with breast cancer.

The chain combines TRBV6-5 with TRBJ2-3; D assignment may be TRBD1 or TRBD2 (6 bases each). This CDR3 contains 15 residues. V lost 0 bases to trimming and J lost 6 bases, with 13 bases between them. CDR1 MNHEY and CDR2 SVGAGI come from the germline V gene. The CDR3 DNA sequence: TGTGCCAGCAGTTACTCGTACAGGGAGGACGATACGCAGTATTTT. Translation: CASSYSYREDDTQYF.

The chain has TRBV10-1 and TRBJ1-1; D remains unclear. The length of the CDR3 is 14 residues. CDR1 and CDR2 (germline): WNHNN, SYGVQD (reference sequence). Trimming took off 2 bases at V and 3 bases at J, with 10 bases between the two ends. The chain's CDR3 is CASSEDPSDTEAFF. CDR3 nucleotide sequence: TGCGCCAGCAGTGAGGACCCATCTGACACTGAAGCTTTCTTT.

DNA for the CDR3: TGCAGCGTTGAGGGGGACCGTTCGAACACTGAAGCTTTCTTT. It codes for CSVEGDRSNTEAFF. The chain combines TRBV29-1 with TRBJ1-1; D is possibly TRBD1 (5 bases). Germline assignment: CDR1 SQVTM and CDR2 ANQGSEA. The V and J ends lost 3 bases and 1 base respectively, with 12 bases between them. This CDR3 is 14 amino acids long.

The V gene is TRBV19, the J gene TRBJ2-3; TRBD2 agrees at 10 bases. This CDR3 contains 14 residues. V lost 6 bases and J lost 1; bases outside the gene matches: 1. CDR1 is LNHDA, CDR2 SQIVND, per germline (reference sequence). CDR3 region: CASSGLAGTDTQYF. CDR3 in DNA: TGTGCCAGTAGCGGACTAGCGGGCACAGATACGCAGTATTTT.

Only one count was recorded for this clone. This chain uses TRBV5-1 with TRBJ2-3, with D maybe TRBD2 (7 bases). V lost 6 bases and J lost 2, with 16 bases in between. The germline V gene encodes CDR1 SGHRS and CDR2 YFSETQ. The CDR3 is 15 residues long. The CDR3 coding sequence is TGCGCCAGCACCCCCTGGGGGGGCCCCACAGATACGCAGTATTTT. Protein product: CASTPWGGPTDTQYF.

This chain uses TRBV7-9 with TRBJ2-3; D remains ambiguous. The germline V gene has CDR1 SEHNR and CDR2 FQNEAQ (reference sequence). This CDR3 contains 15 residues. Trimming removed 0 bases at V and 2 bases at J, with 9 bases between. CDR3 residues: CASSLALALTDTQYF. The CDR3 nucleotides read TGTGCCAGCAGCTTAGCGCTCGCCCTCACAGATACGCAGTATTTT.

The rearrangement joins TRBV7-9 to TRBJ2-5; 10 bases align to TRBD2. The V gene end was trimmed by 1 base and the J gene end by 5 bases; junction bases not matched to a gene: 10. Germline V CDR1 and CDR2: SEHNR, FQNEAQ (reference sequence). The CDR3 runs 17 residues. The DNA of the CDR3 is TGTGCCAGCAGCTTAGTGTCCAGCGGGGGGGCGGGCGAGACCCAGTACTTC. This sequence encodes CASSLVSSGGAGETQYF.

V is TRBV18 and J is TRBJ2-7; no definite D call. Germline assignment: CDR1 KGHSH and CDR2 LQKENI. Trimming pared 3 bases from V and 2 bases from J, leaving 8 bases between. The CDR3 extends over 13 amino acids. The CDR3 loop is CASSPPTTYEQYF. The CDR3, as DNA: TGTGCCAGCTCACCGCCAACCACCTACGAGCAGTACTTC.

The chain recombines TRBV5-6 with TRBJ2-1; 14 bases line up with TRBD2. The CDR3 has 15 residues. CDR1 is SGHDT and CDR2 is YYEEEE in the germline V gene. J lost 7 bases, V lost 2 bases, and 2 bases had no gene match. This chain's CDR3 is CASSFWTSGGNEQFF. The CDR3 nucleotides are TGTGCCAGCAGCTTTTGGACTAGCGGGGGGAATGAGCAGTTCTTC.

The CDR3 nucleotides read TGTGCCAGCAGCTTGGCTGTCGCGGGAGGGCAAGAGACCCAGTACTTC. Its translation is CASSLAVAGGQETQYF. The chain links TRBV5-4 to TRBJ2-5; TRBD2 aligns across 9 bases. The CDR3 covers 16 residues. With V trimmed by 0 bases and J by 2 bases, 5 bases remained unmatched. Per the germline V gene, CDR1 is SGHNT and CDR2 is YYREEE (reference sequence).

The gene calls are TRBV5-8 and TRBJ1-6, with D maybe TRBD1 (6 bases). The CDR3 spans 15 residues. Germline V CDR1 and CDR2: SGHTS, YDEGEE. V was shortened by 3 bases and J by 4 bases, with 11 bases between the two germline ends. The CDR3, as DNA: TGTGCCAGCAGCTCCCTAACAGGGTATAATTCACCCCTCCACTTT. Its translation is CASSSLTGYNSPLHF.

In this sample, this clone turned up a few times. This chain connects TRBV7-9 to TRBJ2-1, with 7 bases fitting TRBD2. Germline values: CDR1 SEHNR, CDR2 FQNEAQ (reference sequence). The V and J ends lost 5 bases and 4 bases, in that order; junction bases with no gene match: 8. The CDR3 spans 15 residues. The CDR3 protein is CASSRYERDYNEQFF. CDR3 nucleotides: TGTGCCAGCAGCCGTTACGAGCGGGATTACAATGAGCAGTTCTTC.

The rearrangement joins TRBV9 to TRBJ2-3; 11 nucleotides align to TRBD2. The CDR3 is 15 residues long. The germline CDR1 and CDR2 sequences are SGDLS and YYNGEE. The V segment lost 0 bases and the J segment 5 bases; nucleotides outside the gene matches: 2. CDR3 sequence (DNA): TGTGCCAGCAGCGTAGTTAGCGGGAGGGGAGATACGCAGTATTTT. Protein product: CASSVVSGRGDTQYF.

The J gene is TRBJ2-7, the V gene TRBV5-1; 7 positions match TRBD1. Germline CDR1 SGHRS, CDR2 YFSETQ. V trimming: 4 bases; J trimming: 2 bases; junction bases outside the gene matches: 12. CDR3 length equals 16 residues. CDR3 nucleotides: TGCGCCAGCAGCCCCGCGAAGGACAGGCGAACCTACGAGCAGTACTTC. This sequence encodes CASSPAKDRRTYEQYF.

This chain connects TRBV6-5 to TRBJ2-7; D is possibly TRBD1 (6 bases). CDR3 size: 14 residues. Germline-derived CDR1 and CDR2 are MNHEY and SVGAGI. V was shortened by 0 bases and J by 5 bases, with 11 bases between the two germline ends. The CDR3 nucleotides read TGTGCCAGCAGTTACTCGGCCAGGGGCAACGAGCAGTACTTC. Protein: CASSYSARGNEQYF.

A few counts support this clone. CDR3 nucleotides: TGTGCCAGTAGTATAGGGTCGAACACCGGGGAGCTGTTTTTT. This gives the protein CASSIGSNTGELFF. The chain has TRBV19 and TRBJ2-2; D not certain. CDR1 and CDR2 (germline): LNHDA, SQIVND (reference sequence). The CDR3 totals 14 residues. V lost 1 base and J lost 0, with 3 bases in between.

The CDR3 nucleotides read TGTGCCATCAGTGACAGATTTCGGGGACTCCCCCAAGAGACCCAGTACTTC. It encodes CAISDRFRGLPQETQYF. This chain links TRBV10-3 with TRBJ2-5; perhaps TRBD2 as D (6 bases). CDR3 length equals 17 residues. Germline CDR1 is ENHRY and CDR2 is SYGVKD. V gave up 3 bases and J gave up 1 base, with 18 bases separating them.

The chain is built from TRBV5-1 and TRBJ2-5, with D perhaps assigned TRBD1 or TRBD2 (5 bases each). V dropped 7 bases and J dropped 5 bases, with 21 bases sitting between them. The CDR3 loop spans 15 amino acids. In germline, CDR1 is SGHRS, CDR2 YFSETQ. CDR3 region: CASSRVGESSETQYF. DNA of the CDR3: TGCGCCAGCTCCCGGGTGGGGGAGTCGTCGGAGACCCAGTACTTC. The whole variable domain, remainder taken from reference TRBV5-1 and TRBJ2-5, is KAGVTQTPRYLIKTRGQQVTLSCSPISGHRSVSWYQQTPGQGLQFLFEYFSETQRNKGNFPGRFSGRQFSNSRSEMNVSTLELGDSALYLCASSRVGESSETQYFGPGTRLLVL.